The TCR beta chain described here comes from a study of blood T cell repertoires in COVID-19. Of note for this clone: One junction end does not reproduce the germline sequence, and a read error may be involved.

Source study methods: Amplifying reference gene primers gave estimates of nucleated cell counts. Clones were sequenced by immunoSEQ multiplex PCR, and TCRdb holds only the in-frame ones, with some missing. D and trimming come from the DNA, and the V and J calls and clone size come from that table. In the table there are roughly 100,000 clones, about 85% of which are singletons. Specimen: peripheral blood. This receptor was identified in a man aged 45-65 years with acute or convalescent COVID-19.

Here the CDR3 reads CACPLRGANYGYTF. The CDR3 DNA reads as TGTGCCTGCCCTCTCCGGGGGGCTAATTATGGCTACACCTTC. The genes are TRBV30 and TRBJ1-2; possible D gene TRBD1, 6 bases. The germline V gene has CDR1 GTSNPN and CDR2 SVGIG (reference sequence). This CDR3 has 14 amino acids.